Following are 24 T cell receptor beta chains from one sample sequenced in a study of blood T cell repertoires in COVID-19. Libraries were prepared by immunoSEQ multiplex PCR; TCRdb keeps only in-frame clonotypes and omits some of them. The repertoire holds about 240,000 clones, 85% to 90% seen once, with roughly a tenth in the top ten. The sample was peripheral blood. Receptors were obtained from a woman between 50 and 59 years old with COVID-19, enrolled during active disease.

The chain joins TRBV7-2 to TRBJ1-1, with D perhaps matching TRBD1 (5 bases). The germline CDR1 and CDR2 sequences are SGHTA and FQGNSA. This CDR3 is built from 14 residues. Trimming pared 1 base from V and 4 bases from J, leaving 10 bases between. In nucleotides, the CDR3 is TGTGCCAGCAGCTTAGTTGACAGCTCCACTGAAGCTTTCTTT. Its translation is CASSLVDSSTEAFF.

This clone was detected once. V is TRBV10-3 and J is TRBJ2-2, with 13 bases matching TRBD2. Germline trimming cut 2 bases from V and 7 bases from J; bases unmatched to any gene: 4. The CDR3 sequence is 16 residues long. Per germline, CDR1 ENHRY and CDR2 SYGVKD. This chain's CDR3 is CAISERTSGGDGELFF. CDR3 in DNA: TGTGCCATCAGTGAGAGGACTAGCGGGGGTGACGGGGAGCTGTTTTTT.

The chain links TRBV5-6 to TRBJ2-7, with a possible D match to TRBD2 (5 bases). The germline V and J ends were trimmed by 1 base and 2 bases, with 13 bases remaining between them. The germline gives CDR1 SGHDT, CDR2 YYEEEE. CDR3 length: 15 amino acids. The CDR3 loop is CASSLTLDFTYEQYF. The CDR3 DNA follows: TGTGCCAGCAGCTTGACGTTGGACTTTACCTACGAGCAGTACTTC.

J is TRBJ2-7 and V is TRBV29-1, with D perhaps matching TRBD1 (6 bases). The CDR3 has 11 amino acids. V lost 7 bases, J lost 2 bases, and 9 bases lay in between. Germline assignment: CDR1 SQVTM and CDR2 ANQGSEA. CDR3 sequence reads: CSGQEPYEQYV. The CDR3 region has the DNA TGCAGCGGACAGGAACCCTACGAGCAGTACGTC.

This sequence joins TRBV5-1 and TRBJ2-6; 7 bases agree with TRBD2. CDR3 length: 14 residues. Germline CDR1 reads SGHRS; CDR2 reads YFSETQ. The V segment lost 5 bases and the J segment 2 bases; nucleotides outside the gene matches: 1. The CDR3 sequence: CASSGRAGANVLTF. The DNA for the CDR3 is TGCGCCAGCAGTGGGAGGGCTGGGGCCAACGTCCTGACTTTC.

This clone has more than one count but fewer than ten. The chain recombines TRBV27 with TRBJ1-6; D is perhaps TRBD1 (5 bases). CDR1 and CDR2 from the germline V gene are MNHEY and SMNVEV (reference sequence). Trimming shortened V by 5 bases and J by 7 bases, and 15 bases separated the two germline ends. The CDR3 has 15 residues. CDR3 residues: CASSPRRGRNSPLHF. The CDR3 region has the DNA TGTGCCAGCAGTCCAAGAAGGGGTCGGAATTCACCCCTCCACTTT.

The chain links TRBV5-4 to TRBJ1-4; D is unresolved. This CDR3 contains 16 residues. CDR1 is SGHNT and CDR2 is YYREEE in the germline V gene (reference sequence). The V gene lost 0 bases and the J gene lost 5 bases, with 14 bases spanning the gap. The CDR3 nucleotides read TGTGCCAGCAGCTTGGTGGGTCCAGGTGGGAATGAAAAACTGTTTTTT. It encodes CASSLVGPGGNEKLFF.

The chain couples TRBV11-3 to TRBJ2-1, with TRBD2 matching over 13 bases. V lost 2 bases to trimming and J lost 7 bases; unmatched junction nucleotides: 14. The CDR3 contains 19 residues. Germline V CDR1 and CDR2: SGHNT, YENEEA. The CDR3 loop reads CASSLRSPLLAGGRNEQFF. CDR3 DNA sequence: TGTGCCAGCAGCTTACGGAGCCCTCTACTAGCGGGGGGGCGGAATGAGCAGTTCTTC.

This clone occurred a few times. This chain links TRBV6-5 with TRBJ1-5, with D perhaps matching TRBD1 (5 bases). Trimming took off 4 bases at V and 7 bases at J, with 11 bases between the two ends. Germline V gene data show CDR1 as MNHEY and CDR2 as SVGAGI. There are 13 residues in the CDR3. CDR3 sequence reads: CASSFGGRQPQHF. The CDR3 DNA reads as TGTGCCAGCAGTTTTGGGGGGAGACAGCCCCAGCATTTT.

The chain links TRBV18 to TRBJ2-7; 8 bases fit TRBD2. Germline loops: CDR1 KGHSH, CDR2 LQKENI. The CDR3 contains 15 residues. J gave up 0 bases and V 5 bases, and 6 bases lay outside the gene matches. The CDR3 is CASSVSGGPSYEQYV. As DNA, the CDR3 is TGTGCCAGCTCAGTAAGCGGGGGCCCCTCCTACGAGCAGTACGTC.

The sample holds one count of this clone. J is TRBJ1-5 and V is TRBV5-6, with D perhaps TRBD1 (5 bases). CDR1 is SGHDT, CDR2 YYEEEE, per germline. Trimming cost V 2 bases and J 6 bases, with 9 bases left between them. CDR3 length equals 13 residues. The CDR3 spells CASSLRGTQPQHF. The CDR3 coding sequence is TGTGCCAGCAGCTTAAGGGGAACTCAGCCCCAGCATTTT.

The chain recombines TRBV7-8 with TRBJ1-2; 8 bases line up with TRBD1. Germline CDR1 SGHVS, CDR2 FQNEAQ. CDR3 length: 14 amino acids. V was pared by 1 base and J by 2 bases, with 0 bases of the junction left unmatched. The CDR3 region is CASSLGDRNYGYTF. In nucleotides, the CDR3 is TGTGCCAGCAGCTTAGGGGACAGGAACTATGGCTACACCTTC.

The chain links TRBV5-1 to TRBJ2-1; tentative D call: TRBD2 (5 bases). The CDR3 has 14 residues. V was clipped by 2 bases and J by 0 bases, with 6 bases between them. Germline loops: CDR1 SGHRS, CDR2 YFSETQ. The CDR3 is CASSFRDSYNEQFF. In DNA, the CDR3 is TGCGCCAGCAGCTTTCGGGACTCCTACAATGAGCAGTTCTTC.

The V call is TRBV9, the J call TRBJ2-1; 7 bases align to TRBD2. The CDR3 spans 15 residues. Germline CDR1 SGDLS, CDR2 YYNGEE. V shed 4 bases and J 7 bases; nucleotides not matched to a gene: 11. CDR3 region: CASSPQPGGRNEQFF. CDR3 DNA: TGTGCCAGCAGCCCCCAGCCGGGGGGTAGGAATGAGCAGTTCTTC.

The rearrangement links TRBV27 to TRBJ2-2; 8 nucleotides align to TRBD1. The germline CDR1 and CDR2 sequences are MNHEY and SMNVEV (reference sequence). The trim removed 5 bases at V and 9 bases at J, leaving 2 bases unmatched. The CDR3 length is 12 residues. CDR3 coding DNA: TGTGCCAGCAGTCCCAGGGGGCGGGAGCTGTTTTTT. Its protein product is CASSPRGRELFF.

Only one count was recorded for this clone. The chain carries TRBV27 and TRBJ1-6; TRBD1 aligns across 10 bases. V trimming: 5 bases; J trimming: 3 bases; junction bases outside the gene matches: 7. Germline V gives CDR1 MNHEY, CDR2 SMNVEV (reference sequence). This CDR3 is built from 17 residues. The CDR3 region is CASSPRTGGFYNSPLHF. The CDR3 region has the DNA TGTGCCAGCAGTCCTAGGACAGGGGGATTCTATAATTCACCCCTCCACTTT.

The chain combines TRBV4-1 with TRBJ2-3; 12 nucleotides match TRBD2. The CDR3 spans 19 residues. Per germline, CDR1 MGHRA and CDR2 YSYEKL. V trimming: 0 bases; J trimming: 3 bases; junction bases outside the gene matches: 10. CDR3 loop: CASSQDRLAGGPSTDTQYF. In DNA, the CDR3 is TGCGCCAGCAGCCAAGATCGTCTAGCGGGGGGGCCCAGTACAGATACGCAGTATTTT.

The genes are TRBV3-1 (or the pseudogene TRBV3-2) and TRBJ2-7, with 8 bases identical to TRBD1. The junction had 19 bases not matched to a gene; V was cut back by 4 bases and J by 2 bases. Germline V lookup: CDR1 LGHDT, CDR2 YNNKEL (reference sequence). There are 19 residues in the CDR3. CDR3 sequence: CASSPGQGAPASTTYEQYF. CDR3 DNA: TGTGCCAGCAGCCCCGGACAGGGTGCCCCTGCCAGTACGACCTACGAGCAGTACTTC.

The genes are TRBV7-8 and TRBJ2-1; D might be TRBD1 (6 bases). Per the germline V gene, CDR1 is SGHVS and CDR2 is FQNEAQ. The length of the CDR3 is 16 residues. V was shortened by 4 bases and J by 9 bases, with 22 bases between the two germline ends. CDR3 DNA sequence: TGTGCCAGCAGCTCCAGGGGATCCCAAAATAGGGGTGAGCAGTTCTTC. Translation gives CASSSRGSQNRGEQFF.

The rearrangement uses TRBV6-1 and TRBJ1-1, with D tentatively TRBD1 (5 bases). This CDR3 is 13 amino acids long. Trimming removed 2 bases from V and 4 bases from J, with 8 bases in between. CDR1 is MNHNS and CDR2 is SASEGT in the germline V gene. The CDR3 DNA reads TGTGCCAGCAGTGAAAGGGGTGGCACTGAAGCTTTCTTT. It translates to CASSERGGTEAFF.

This chain uses TRBV24-1 with TRBJ1-1; 9 bases fit TRBD1. The CDR3 is made up of 13 amino acids. V shed 6 bases and J 5 bases; nucleotides not matched to a gene: 3. Germline V gives CDR1 KGHDR, CDR2 SFDVKD. CDR3 residues: CATSNRGRTEAFF. The CDR3 DNA reads as TGTGCCACCAGTAACAGGGGGCGGACTGAAGCTTTCTTT.

V usage is TRBV11-2 and J usage is TRBJ2-2; possibly TRBD2 for D (5 bases). There are 12 residues in the CDR3. The V gene's germline CDR1 is SGHAT and CDR2 FQNNGV. Between the trimmed V and J ends, which lost 5 bases and 7 bases, there was a span of 8 bases. This CDR3 reads CASSPRDGELFF. The CDR3 nucleotides read TGTGCCAGCAGCCCCCGGGACGGGGAGCTGTTTTTT.

The rearrangement uses TRBV10-3 and TRBJ1-3, with D tentatively TRBD1 (6 bases). Germline CDR1 is ENHRY and CDR2 is SYGVKD. This CDR3 is built from 15 residues. V dropped 3 bases and J dropped 0 bases, with 9 bases sitting between them. The CDR3 DNA is TGTGCCATCAGTGATCCAGGGGTCTCTGGAAACACCATATATTTT. Its translation: CAISDPGVSGNTIYF.

V usage is TRBV7-6 and J usage is TRBJ2-7; 9 nucleotides agree with TRBD1. The CDR3 length is 15 residues. Germline CDR1 is SGHVS and CDR2 is FNYEAQ. Trimming at V came to 1 base and at J to 1 base, leaving 2 bases not matched to a gene. CDR3 sequence (DNA): TGTGCCAGCAGCTTAGGGACAGGGGCTTCCTACGAGCAGTACTTC. This encodes CASSLGTGASYEQYF.